The source of this T cell receptor beta chain is a study of blood T cell repertoires in COVID-19. At the level of the study: Sites in the United States, Italy and Spain provided acute and convalescent COVID-19 samples. Sources were T cells, B-cell-depleted T cells, or PBMCs; the material itself was cDNA or gDNA.

The CDR3 length is 15 residues. The germline V gene has CDR1 SEHNR and CDR2 FQNEAQ (reference sequence). Trimming removed 4 bases from V and 2 bases from J, with 12 bases in between. Under the authors' procedure: The authors estimated nucleated cell counts from reference gene primer amplification. Using immunoSEQ multiplex PCR, the repertoire was profiled, and TCRdb retains in-frame clones only, with some absent. V, J and clone size were drawn from that table, and D and trimming were deduced from the DNA. The sample lists 170,000 or so clones; around 82% were seen once. The specimen sequenced was peripheral blood. The chain links TRBV7-9 to TRBJ1-3; D unresolved. This TCR came from a young man with active or convalescent COVID-19. CDR3 amino acids: CASSSSIKAGNTIYF. The CDR3 DNA is TGTGCCAGCAGCTCTAGCATTAAGGCTGGAAACACCATATATTTT. Full variable domain (missing parts from reference TRBV7-9 and TRBJ1-3): DTGVSQNPRHKITKRGQNVTFRCDPISEHNRLYWYRQTLGQGPEFLTYFQNEAQLEKSRLLSDRFSAERPKGSFSTLEIQRTEQGDSAMYLCASSSSIKAGNTIYFGEGSWLTVV.